This T cell receptor beta chain was identified during a study of cytomegalovirus exposure and HLA in healthy donors. PCR involved 60 Vbeta and 13 Jbeta primers. TCRdb's table, derived via immunoSEQ multiplex PCR, lists solely in-frame clones and lacks some. The sample includes tens of thousands of clones, less than 85% of them seen just once. The source of this sequence is a man between 18 and 29 years old in good health and CMV-seronegative. The sample comprised PBMCs.

The CDR3 here is CASNLANTGELFF. The CDR3 coding sequence is TGTGCCAGCAACCTAGCGAACACCGGGGAGCTGTTTTTT. The chain has TRBV28 and TRBJ2-2; no clear D gene. With 7 bases removed from V and 0 bases from J, the gap between germline ends came to 6 bases. The CDR3 is 13 amino acids. Per the germline V gene, CDR1 is MDHEN and CDR2 is SYDVKM.